This T cell receptor beta chain is from a study of cytomegalovirus exposure and HLA in healthy donors. The CDR3 runs to 15 residues. The V end was cut by 2 bases, the J end by 4 bases, with 15 bases between. CDR1 and CDR2 from the germline V gene are SGHDN and FVKESK. Primers: 60 Vbeta forward and 13 Jbeta reverse. The repertoire was sequenced with immunoSEQ multiplex PCR; TCRdb's copy has only in-frame clones and lacks some. The sample contains over 150,000 clones, approximately 70% of which appear only once. Among the donors, all were healthy bone marrow donors. The receptor comes from a woman between 35 and 50 years old in good health and CMV-seropositive. The rearrangement links TRBV14 to TRBJ2-7, with a weak D call TRBD1 (5 bases). The sequencing input was PBMCs. The chain's CDR3 is CASSQNHGALYEQYF. CDR3 DNA: TGTGCCAGCAGCCAAAATCATGGGGCGTTGTACGAGCAGTACTTC.